This T cell receptor beta chain was found in a study of shared clonotypes between healthy human individuals. There are 15 residues in the CDR3. In germline, CDR1 is LNHNV, CDR2 YYDKDF (reference sequence). Deletions cut 0 bases from V and 3 bases from J, with 12 bases between. CD45RA-negative memory and CD45RA+ naive subsets were split from the CD4+ cells. Assay used: immunoSEQ multiplex PCR; TCRdb lists only in-frame clones, some missing. Among 2,500,000 or so clones listed, roughly 93% were seen once. Sequencing input: naive CD4+ T cells from PBMCs. Regarding subset: CD45RA+ positively selected. This clonotype was sampled from a man aged 18-30 years in good health. Some clones in this sample may be carry-over from other donors' samples. The chain employs TRBV15 and TRBJ2-7; D might be TRBD1 (5 bases). CDR3 DNA sequence: TGTGCCACCAGCAGAGATCTGGCAGGGATCTACGAGCAGTACTTC. Translating gives CATSRDLAGIYEQYF.